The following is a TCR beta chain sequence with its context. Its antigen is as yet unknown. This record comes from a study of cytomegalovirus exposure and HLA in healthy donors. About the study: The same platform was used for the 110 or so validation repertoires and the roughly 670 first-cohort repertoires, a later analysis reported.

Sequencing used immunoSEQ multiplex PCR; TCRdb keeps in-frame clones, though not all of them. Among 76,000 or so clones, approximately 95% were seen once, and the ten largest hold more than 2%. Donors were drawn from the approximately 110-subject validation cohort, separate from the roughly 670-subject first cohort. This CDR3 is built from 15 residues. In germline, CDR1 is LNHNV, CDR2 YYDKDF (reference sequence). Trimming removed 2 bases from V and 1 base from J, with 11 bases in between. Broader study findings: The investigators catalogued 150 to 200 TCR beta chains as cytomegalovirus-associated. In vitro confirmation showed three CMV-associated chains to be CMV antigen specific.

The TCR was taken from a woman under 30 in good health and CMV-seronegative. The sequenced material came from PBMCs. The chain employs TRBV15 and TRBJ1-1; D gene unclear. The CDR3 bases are TGTGCCACCAGCAGATCATCGGGATCGAACACTGAAGCTTTCTTT. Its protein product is CATSRSSGSNTEAFF. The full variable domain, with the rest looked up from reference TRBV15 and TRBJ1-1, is DAMVIQNPRYQVTQFGKPVTLSCSQTLNHNVMYWYQQKSSQAPKLLFHYYDKDFNNEADTPDNFQSRRPNTSFCFLDIRSPGLGDTAMYLCATSRSSGSNTEAFFGQGTRLTVV.